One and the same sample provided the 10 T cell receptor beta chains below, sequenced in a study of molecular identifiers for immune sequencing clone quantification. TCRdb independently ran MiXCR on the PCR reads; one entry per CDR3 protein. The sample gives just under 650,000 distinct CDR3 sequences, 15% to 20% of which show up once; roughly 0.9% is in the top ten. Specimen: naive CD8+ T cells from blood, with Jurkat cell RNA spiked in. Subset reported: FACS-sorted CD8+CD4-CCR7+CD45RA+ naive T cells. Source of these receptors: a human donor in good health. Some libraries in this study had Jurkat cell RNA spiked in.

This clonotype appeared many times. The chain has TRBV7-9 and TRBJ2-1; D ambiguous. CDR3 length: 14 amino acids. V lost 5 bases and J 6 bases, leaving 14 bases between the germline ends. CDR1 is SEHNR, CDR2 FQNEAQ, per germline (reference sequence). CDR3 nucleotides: TGTGCCAGCAGCCCATACACCGAACCCAATGAGCAGTTCTTC. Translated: CASSPYTEPNEQFF.

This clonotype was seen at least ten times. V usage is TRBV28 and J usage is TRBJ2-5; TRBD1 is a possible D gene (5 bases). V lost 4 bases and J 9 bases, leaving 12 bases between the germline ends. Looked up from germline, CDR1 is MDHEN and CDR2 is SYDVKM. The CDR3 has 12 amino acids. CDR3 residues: CASSSNLGAQYF. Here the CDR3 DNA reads TGTGCCAGCAGTTCAAACTTAGGGGCCCAGTACTTC. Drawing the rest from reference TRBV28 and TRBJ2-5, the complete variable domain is DVKVTQSSRYLVKRTGEKVFLECVQDMDHENMFWYRQDPGLGLRLIYFSYDVKMKEKGDIPEGYSVSREKKERFSLILESASTNQTSMYLCASSSNLGAQYFGPGTRLLVL.

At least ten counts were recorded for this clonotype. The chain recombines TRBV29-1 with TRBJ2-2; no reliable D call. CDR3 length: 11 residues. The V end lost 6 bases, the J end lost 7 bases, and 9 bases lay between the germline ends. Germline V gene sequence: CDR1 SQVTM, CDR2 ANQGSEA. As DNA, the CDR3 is TGCAGCGTGAATGTTGGCGGGGAGCTGTTTTTT. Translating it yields CSVNVGGELFF.

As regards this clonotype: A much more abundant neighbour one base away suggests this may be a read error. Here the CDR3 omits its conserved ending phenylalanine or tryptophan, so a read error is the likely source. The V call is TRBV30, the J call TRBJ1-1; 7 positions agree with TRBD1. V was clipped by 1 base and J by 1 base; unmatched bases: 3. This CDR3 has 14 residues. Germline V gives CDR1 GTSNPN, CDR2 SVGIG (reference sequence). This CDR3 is CAWSGDSENTEAFS. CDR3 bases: TGTGCCTGGAGTGGGGACAGTGAGAACACTGAAGCTTTCTCT.

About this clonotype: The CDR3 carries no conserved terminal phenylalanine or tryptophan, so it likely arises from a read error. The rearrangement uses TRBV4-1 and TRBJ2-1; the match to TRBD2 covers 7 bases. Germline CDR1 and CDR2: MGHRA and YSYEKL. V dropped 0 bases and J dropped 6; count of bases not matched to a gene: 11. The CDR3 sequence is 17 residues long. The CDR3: CASSQDKGGLAGNEQFS. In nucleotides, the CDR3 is TGCGCCAGCAGCCAAGATAAGGGAGGGCTAGCTGGCAATGAGCAGTTCTCC.

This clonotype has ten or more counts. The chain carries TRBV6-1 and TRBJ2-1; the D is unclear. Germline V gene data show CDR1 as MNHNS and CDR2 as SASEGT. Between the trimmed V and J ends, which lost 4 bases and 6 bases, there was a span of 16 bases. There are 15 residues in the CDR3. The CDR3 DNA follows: TGTGCCAGCAGTGCCCTTATGCTAGGGTCCAATGAGCAGTTCTTC. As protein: CASSALMLGSNEQFF.

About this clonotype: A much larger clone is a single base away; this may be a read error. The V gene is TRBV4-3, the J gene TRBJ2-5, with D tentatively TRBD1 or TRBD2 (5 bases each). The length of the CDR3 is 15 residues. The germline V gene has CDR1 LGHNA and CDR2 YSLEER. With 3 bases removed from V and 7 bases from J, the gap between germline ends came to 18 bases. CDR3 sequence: CASSQNTDLRGTQYF. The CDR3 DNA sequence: TGCGCCAGCAGCCAGAACACGGATTTGAGGGGGACCCAGTACTTC.

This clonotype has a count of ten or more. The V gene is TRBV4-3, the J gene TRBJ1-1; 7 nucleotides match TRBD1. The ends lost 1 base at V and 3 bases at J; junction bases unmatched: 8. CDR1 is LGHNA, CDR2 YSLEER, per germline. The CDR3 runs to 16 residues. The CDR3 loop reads CASSQVKGAADTEAFF. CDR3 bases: TGCGCCAGCAGCCAAGTGAAGGGGGCGGCGGACACTGAAGCTTTCTTT.

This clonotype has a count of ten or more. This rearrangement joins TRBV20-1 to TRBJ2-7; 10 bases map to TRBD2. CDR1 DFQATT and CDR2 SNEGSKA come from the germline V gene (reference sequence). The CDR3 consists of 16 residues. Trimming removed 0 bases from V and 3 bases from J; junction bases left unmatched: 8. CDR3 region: CSARDRLAGVGYEQYF. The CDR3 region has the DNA TGCAGTGCTAGAGATCGTCTAGCGGGAGTCGGCTACGAGCAGTACTTC.

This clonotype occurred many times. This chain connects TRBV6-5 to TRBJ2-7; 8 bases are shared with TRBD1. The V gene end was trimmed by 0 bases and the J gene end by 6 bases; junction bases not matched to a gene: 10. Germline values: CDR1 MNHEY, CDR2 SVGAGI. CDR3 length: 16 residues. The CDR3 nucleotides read TGTGCCAGCAGTTACTCGACCCCCGGACAGGGCGGCGAGCAGTACTTC. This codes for CASSYSTPGQGGEQYF.